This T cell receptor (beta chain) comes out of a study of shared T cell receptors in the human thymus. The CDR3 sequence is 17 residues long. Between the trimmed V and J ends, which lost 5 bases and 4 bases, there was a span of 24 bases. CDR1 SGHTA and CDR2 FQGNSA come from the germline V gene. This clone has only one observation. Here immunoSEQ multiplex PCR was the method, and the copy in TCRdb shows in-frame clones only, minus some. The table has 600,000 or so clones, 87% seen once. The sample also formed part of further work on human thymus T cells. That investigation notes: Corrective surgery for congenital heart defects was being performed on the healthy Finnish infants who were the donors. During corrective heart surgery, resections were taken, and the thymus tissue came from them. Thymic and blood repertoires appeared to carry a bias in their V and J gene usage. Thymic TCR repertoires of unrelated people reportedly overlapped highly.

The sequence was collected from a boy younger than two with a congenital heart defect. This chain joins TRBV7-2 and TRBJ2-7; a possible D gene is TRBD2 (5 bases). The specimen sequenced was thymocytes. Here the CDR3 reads CASSLVRTRRSLYEQYF. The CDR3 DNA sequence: TGTGCCAGCAGCCTGGTTCGGACTCGCCGCTCCCTTTACGAGCAGTACTTC.